Listed here are 5 T cell receptor beta chains from one sample, sequenced in a study of T cell responses to AZD1222 COVID-19 vaccine. Repertoires were generated with immunoSEQ multiplex PCR, while TCRdb's copy carries only in-frame clones and drops some. The sample contains approximately 140,000 clones, approximately 89% of which appear only once. Sequenced here: peripheral blood, sampled on day 0 of AZD1222 vaccination. The receptors shown here come from an adult in good health.

The chain joins TRBV7-2 to TRBJ2-1; 7 bases line up with TRBD2. The germline CDR1 and CDR2 sequences are SGHTA and FQGNSA. There are 14 residues in the CDR3. V trimming: 1 base; J trimming: 6 bases; junction bases outside the gene matches: 3. The CDR3 region has the DNA TGTGCCAGCAGCTTAGTAGCGGGCACCAATGAGCAGTTCTTC. Translation: CASSLVAGTNEQFF.

J is TRBJ1-2 and V is TRBV11-2, with D perhaps TRBD1 (6 bases). The CDR3 consists of 14 residues. V lost 0 bases and J 4 bases, leaving 9 bases between the germline ends. CDR1 SGHAT and CDR2 FQNNGV come from the germline V gene. In nucleotides, the CDR3 is TGTGCCAGCAGCTTAGAGATAGGGGGCTATGGCTACACCTTC. It specifies CASSLEIGGYGYTF.

This clone was counted a single time. The chain employs TRBV11-2 and TRBJ2-3; no clear D. The CDR3 consists of 11 residues. V lost 6 bases to trimming and J lost 3 bases, with 4 bases between them. The germline V gene has CDR1 SGHAT and CDR2 FQNNGV. The CDR3 DNA is TGTGCCAGCAGAAGGACAGATACGCAGTATTTT. This sequence encodes CASRRTDTQYF.

CDR3 protein: CASSQGWGNTEAFF. CDR3 bases: TGTGCCAGCTCCCAGGGTTGGGGGAACACTGAAGCTTTCTTT. V is TRBV2 and J is TRBJ1-1; perhaps TRBD1 as D (5 bases). The length of the CDR3 is 14 residues. Germline CDR1 is SNHLY and CDR2 is FYNNEI. V was cut by 8 bases and J by 1 base, with 14 bases left in between.

The rearrangement joins TRBV28 to TRBJ1-2; D unclear. Germline CDR1 is MDHEN and CDR2 is SYDVKM. The CDR3 contains 11 residues. V was clipped by 4 bases and J by 8 bases, with 8 bases between them. CDR3 coding DNA: TGTGCCAGCAGTTGGGGTTTAGGCTACACCTTC. It codes for CASSWGLGYTF.